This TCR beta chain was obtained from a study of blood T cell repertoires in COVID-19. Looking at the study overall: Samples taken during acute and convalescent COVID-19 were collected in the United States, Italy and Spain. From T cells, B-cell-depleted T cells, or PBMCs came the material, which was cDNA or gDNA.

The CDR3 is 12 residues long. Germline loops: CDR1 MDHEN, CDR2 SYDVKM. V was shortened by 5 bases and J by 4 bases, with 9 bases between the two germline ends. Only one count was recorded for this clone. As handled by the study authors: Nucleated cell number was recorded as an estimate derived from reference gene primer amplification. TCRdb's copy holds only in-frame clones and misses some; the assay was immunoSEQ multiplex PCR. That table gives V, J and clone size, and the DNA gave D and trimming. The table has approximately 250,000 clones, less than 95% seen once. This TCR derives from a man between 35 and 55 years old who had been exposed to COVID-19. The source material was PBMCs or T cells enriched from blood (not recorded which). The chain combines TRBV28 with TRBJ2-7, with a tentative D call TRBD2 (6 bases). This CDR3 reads CASSKGRYEQYF. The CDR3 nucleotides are TGTGCCAGCAGTAAGGGGAGGTACGAGCAGTACTTC.